This T cell receptor (beta chain) comes out of a study of blood T cell repertoires in COVID-19. Study details: COVID-19 samples collected from the United States, Italy and Spain covered acute and convalescent phases. In each case, the material was cDNA or gDNA derived from T cells, B-cell-depleted T cells, or PBMCs.

In the original analysis: By means of reference gene primer amplification, nucleated cell counts were estimated. The method was immunoSEQ multiplex PCR; TCRdb's version includes in-frame clones alone and lacks a portion of them. Clonal size and the V and J genes are those of that table, whereas D and trimming came from the DNA. The sample includes 43,000 or so clones, 85% to 95% seen only once; the top ten take about 6%. The CDR3 has 15 residues. Trimming took 6 bases from V and 3 from J, leaving 15 bases between them. Germline loops: CDR1 MDHEN, CDR2 SYDVKM. The chain has TRBV28 and TRBJ1-5; D may be TRBD1 (6 bases). The sample comprised peripheral blood. The sequence derives from a human donor in a cohort sampled during active COVID-19. CDR3 protein: CASRLRRGYNQPQHF. In DNA, the CDR3 is TGTGCCAGCAGATTGCGAAGGGGGTACAATCAGCCCCAGCATTTT.